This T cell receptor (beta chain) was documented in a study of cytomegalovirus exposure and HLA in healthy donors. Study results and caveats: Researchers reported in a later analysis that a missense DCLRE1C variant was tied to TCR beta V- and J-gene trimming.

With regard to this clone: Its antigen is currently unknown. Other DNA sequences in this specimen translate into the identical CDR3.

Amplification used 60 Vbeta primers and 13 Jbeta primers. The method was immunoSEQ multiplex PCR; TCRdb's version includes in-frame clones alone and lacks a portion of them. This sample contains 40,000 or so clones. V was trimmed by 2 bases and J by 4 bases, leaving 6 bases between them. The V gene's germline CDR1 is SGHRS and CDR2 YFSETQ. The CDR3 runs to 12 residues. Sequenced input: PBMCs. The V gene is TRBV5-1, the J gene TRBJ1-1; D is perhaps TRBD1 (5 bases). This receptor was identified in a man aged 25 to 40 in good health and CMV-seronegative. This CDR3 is CASSFGGTEAFF. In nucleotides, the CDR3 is TGCGCCAGCAGCTTCGGGGGCACTGAAGCTTTCTTT. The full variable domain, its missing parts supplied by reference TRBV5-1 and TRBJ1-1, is KAGVTQTPRYLIKTRGQQVTLSCSPISGHRSVSWYQQTPGQGLQFLFEYFSETQRNKGNFPGRFSGRQFSNSRSEMNVSTLELGDSALYLCASSFGGTEAFFGQGTRLTVV.